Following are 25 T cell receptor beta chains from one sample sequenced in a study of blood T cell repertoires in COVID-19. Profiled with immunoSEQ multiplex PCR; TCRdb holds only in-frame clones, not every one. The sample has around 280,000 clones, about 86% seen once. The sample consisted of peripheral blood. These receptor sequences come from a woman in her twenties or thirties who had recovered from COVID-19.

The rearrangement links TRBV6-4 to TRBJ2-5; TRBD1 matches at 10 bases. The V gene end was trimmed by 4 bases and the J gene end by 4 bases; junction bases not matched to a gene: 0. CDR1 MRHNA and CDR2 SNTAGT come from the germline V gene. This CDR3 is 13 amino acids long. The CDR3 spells CASSGDRGETQYF. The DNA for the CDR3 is TGTGCCAGCAGTGGGGACAGGGGAGAGACCCAGTACTTC.

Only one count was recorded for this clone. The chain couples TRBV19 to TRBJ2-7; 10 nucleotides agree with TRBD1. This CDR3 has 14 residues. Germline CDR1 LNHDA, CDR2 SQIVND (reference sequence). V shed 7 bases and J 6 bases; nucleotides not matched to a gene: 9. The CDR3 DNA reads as TGTGCCAGTACCGAGACAGGGGGCCCGGGCGAGCAGTACTTC. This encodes CASTETGGPGEQYF. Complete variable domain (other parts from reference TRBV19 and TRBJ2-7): DGGITQSPKYLFRKEGQNVTLSCEQNLNHDAMYWYRQDPGQGLRLIYYSQIVNDFQKGDIAEGYSVSREKKESFPLTVTSAQKNPTAFYLCASTETGGPGEQYFGPGTRLTVT.

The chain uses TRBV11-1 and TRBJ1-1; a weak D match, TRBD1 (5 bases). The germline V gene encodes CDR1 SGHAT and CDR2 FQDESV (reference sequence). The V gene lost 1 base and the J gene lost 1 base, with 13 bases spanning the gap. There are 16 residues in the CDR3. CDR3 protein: CASSLGQGRRNTEAFF. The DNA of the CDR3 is TGTGCCAGCAGCTTAGGGCAGGGAAGGAGGAACACTGAAGCTTTCTTT.

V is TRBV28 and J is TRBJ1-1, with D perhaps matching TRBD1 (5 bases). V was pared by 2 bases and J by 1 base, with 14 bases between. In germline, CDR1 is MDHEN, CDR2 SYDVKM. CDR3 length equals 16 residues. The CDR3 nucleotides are TGTGCCAGCAGTTTAGCGGGGACGGCTGAGAACACTGAAGCTTTCTTT. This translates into CASSLAGTAENTEAFF.

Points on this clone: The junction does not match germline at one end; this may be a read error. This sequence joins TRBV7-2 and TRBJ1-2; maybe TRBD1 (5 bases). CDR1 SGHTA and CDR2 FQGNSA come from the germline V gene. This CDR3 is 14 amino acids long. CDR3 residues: CASSLVSGEARFYF. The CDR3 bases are TGTGCCAGCAGCTTAGTGTCGGGGGAAGCGAGATTCTACTTC.

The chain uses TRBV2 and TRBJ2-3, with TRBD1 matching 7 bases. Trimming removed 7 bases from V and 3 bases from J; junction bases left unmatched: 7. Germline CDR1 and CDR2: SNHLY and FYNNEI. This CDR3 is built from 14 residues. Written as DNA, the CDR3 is TGTGCCAGCACGATGACAGGGAATACAGATACGCAGTATTTT. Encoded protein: CASTMTGNTDTQYF. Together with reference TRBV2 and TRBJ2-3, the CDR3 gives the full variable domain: EPEVTQTPSHQVTQMGQEVILRCVPISNHLYFYWYRQILGQKVEFLVSFYNNEISEKSEIFDDQFSVERPDGSNFTLKIRSTKLEDSAMYFCASTMTGNTDTQYFGPGTRLTVL.

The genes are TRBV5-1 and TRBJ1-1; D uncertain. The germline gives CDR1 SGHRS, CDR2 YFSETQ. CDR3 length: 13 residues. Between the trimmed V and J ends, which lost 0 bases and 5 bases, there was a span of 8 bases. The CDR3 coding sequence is TGCGCCAGCAGCTTGGTTCCGGGAACTGAAGCTTTCTTT. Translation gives CASSLVPGTEAFF.

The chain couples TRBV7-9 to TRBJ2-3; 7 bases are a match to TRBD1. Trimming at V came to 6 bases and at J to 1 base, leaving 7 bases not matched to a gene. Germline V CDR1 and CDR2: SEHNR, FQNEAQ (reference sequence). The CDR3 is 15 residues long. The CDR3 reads CASSQQGPRTDTQYF. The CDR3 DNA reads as TGTGCCAGCAGTCAACAGGGGCCGCGCACAGATACGCAGTATTTT.

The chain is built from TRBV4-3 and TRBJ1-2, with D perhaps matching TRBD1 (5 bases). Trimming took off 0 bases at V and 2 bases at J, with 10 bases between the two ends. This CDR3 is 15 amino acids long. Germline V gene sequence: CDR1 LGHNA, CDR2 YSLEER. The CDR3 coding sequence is TGCGCCAGCAGCCAAGATTTAACAGGAAACTATGGCTACACCTTC. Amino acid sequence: CASSQDLTGNYGYTF.

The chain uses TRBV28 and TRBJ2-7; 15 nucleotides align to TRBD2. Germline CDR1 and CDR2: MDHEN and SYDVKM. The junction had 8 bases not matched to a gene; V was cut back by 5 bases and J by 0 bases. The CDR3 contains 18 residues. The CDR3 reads CASSLAGLAGGGSYEQYF. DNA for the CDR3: TGTGCCAGCAGTCTCGCGGGACTAGCGGGAGGTGGCTCCTACGAGCAGTACTTC.

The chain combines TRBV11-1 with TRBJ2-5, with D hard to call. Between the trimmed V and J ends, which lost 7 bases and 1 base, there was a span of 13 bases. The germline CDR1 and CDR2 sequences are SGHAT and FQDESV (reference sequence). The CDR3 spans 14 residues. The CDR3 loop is CASNSGASQETQYF. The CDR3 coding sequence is TGTGCCAGCAACTCTGGAGCATCCCAAGAGACCCAGTACTTC.

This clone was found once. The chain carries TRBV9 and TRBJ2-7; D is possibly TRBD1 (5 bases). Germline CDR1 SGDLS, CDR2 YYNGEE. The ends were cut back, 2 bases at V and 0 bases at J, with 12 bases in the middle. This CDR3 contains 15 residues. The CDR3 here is CASSVAPDSSYEQYF. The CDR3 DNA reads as TGTGCCAGCAGCGTTGCCCCCGACAGCTCCTACGAGCAGTACTTC. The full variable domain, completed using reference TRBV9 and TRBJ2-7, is DSGVTQTPKHLITATGQRVTLRCSPRSGDLSVYWYQQSLDQGLQFLIQYYNGEERAKGNILERFSAQQFPDLHSELNLSSLELGDSALYFCASSVAPDSSYEQYFGPGTRLTVT.

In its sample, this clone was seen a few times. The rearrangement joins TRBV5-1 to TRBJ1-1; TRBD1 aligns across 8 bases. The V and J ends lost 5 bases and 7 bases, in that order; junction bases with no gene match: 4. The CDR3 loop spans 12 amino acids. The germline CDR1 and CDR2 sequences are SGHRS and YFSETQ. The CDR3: CASSYGQGEAFF. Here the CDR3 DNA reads TGCGCCAGCAGTTACGGACAGGGTGAAGCTTTCTTT.

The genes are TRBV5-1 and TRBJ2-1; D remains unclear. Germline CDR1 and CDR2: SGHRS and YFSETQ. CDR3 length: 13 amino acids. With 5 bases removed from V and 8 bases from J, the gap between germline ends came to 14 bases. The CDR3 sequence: CASRETPLYEQFF. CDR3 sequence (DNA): TGCGCCAGCAGGGAGACGCCGCTCTATGAGCAGTTCTTC.

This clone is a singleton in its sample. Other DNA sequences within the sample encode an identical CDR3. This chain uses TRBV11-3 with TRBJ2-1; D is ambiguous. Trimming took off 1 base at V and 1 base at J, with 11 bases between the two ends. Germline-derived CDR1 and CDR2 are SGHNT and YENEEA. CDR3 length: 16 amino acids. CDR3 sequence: CASSLGGRASYNEQFF. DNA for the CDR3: TGTGCCAGCAGCTTAGGAGGCAGAGCTTCCTACAATGAGCAGTTCTTC.

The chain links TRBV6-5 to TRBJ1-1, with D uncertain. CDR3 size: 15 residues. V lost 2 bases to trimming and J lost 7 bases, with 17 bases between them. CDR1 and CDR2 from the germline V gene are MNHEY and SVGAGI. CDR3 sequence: CASSYTSGGDSEAFF. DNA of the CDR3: TGTGCCAGCAGTTACACCTCAGGCGGGGATAGTGAAGCTTTCTTT.

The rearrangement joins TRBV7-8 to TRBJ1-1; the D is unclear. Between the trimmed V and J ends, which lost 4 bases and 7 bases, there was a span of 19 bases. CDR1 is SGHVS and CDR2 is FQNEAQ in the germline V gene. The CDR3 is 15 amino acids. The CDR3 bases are TGTGCCAGCAGCTCGTCCGTGTGGAGGGAGTTTGAAGCTTTCTTT. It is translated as CASSSSVWREFEAFF.

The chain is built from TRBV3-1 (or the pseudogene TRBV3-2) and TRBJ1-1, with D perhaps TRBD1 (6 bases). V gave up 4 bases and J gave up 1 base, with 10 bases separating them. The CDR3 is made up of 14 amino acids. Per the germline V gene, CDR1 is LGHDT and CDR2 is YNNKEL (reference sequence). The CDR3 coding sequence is TGTGCCAGCAGCCCATCGGACAGGAACACTGAAGCTTTCTTT. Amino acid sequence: CASSPSDRNTEAFF.

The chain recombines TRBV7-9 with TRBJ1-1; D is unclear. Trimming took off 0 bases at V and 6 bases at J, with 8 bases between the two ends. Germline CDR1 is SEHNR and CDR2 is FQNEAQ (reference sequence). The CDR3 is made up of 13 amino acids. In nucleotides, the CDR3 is TGTGCCAGCAGCTTAGCTACCGGGGCTGAAGCTTTCTTT. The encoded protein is CASSLATGAEAFF.

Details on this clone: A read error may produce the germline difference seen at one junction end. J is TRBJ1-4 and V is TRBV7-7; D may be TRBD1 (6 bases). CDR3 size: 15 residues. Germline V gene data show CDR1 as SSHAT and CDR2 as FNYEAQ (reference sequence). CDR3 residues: CASSLGGDGHEKLFF. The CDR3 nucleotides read TGTGCTAGCAGCTTAGGGGGGGACGGCCATGAAAAACTGTTTTTT.

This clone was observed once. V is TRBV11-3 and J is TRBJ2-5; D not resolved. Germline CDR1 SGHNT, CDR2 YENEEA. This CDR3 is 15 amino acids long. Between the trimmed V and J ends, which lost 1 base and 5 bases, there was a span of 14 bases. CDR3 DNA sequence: TGTGCCAGCAGCTTAGGGCGAGGAAAATGGGAGACCCAGTACTTC. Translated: CASSLGRGKWETQYF.

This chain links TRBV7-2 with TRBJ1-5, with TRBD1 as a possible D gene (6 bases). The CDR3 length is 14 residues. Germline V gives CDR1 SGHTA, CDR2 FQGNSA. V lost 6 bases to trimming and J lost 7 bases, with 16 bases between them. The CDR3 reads CASSPQGRGQPQHF. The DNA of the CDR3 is TGTGCCAGCAGTCCTCAGGGGAGGGGACAGCCCCAGCATTTT.

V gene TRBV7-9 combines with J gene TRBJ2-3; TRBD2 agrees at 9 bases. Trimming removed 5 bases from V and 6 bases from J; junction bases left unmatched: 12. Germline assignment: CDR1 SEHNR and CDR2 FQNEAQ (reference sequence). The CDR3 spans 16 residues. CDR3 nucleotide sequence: TGTGCCAGCAGCACTAGTGCTCTAGCGGGAATCGATACGCAGTATTTT. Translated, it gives CASSTSALAGIDTQYF.

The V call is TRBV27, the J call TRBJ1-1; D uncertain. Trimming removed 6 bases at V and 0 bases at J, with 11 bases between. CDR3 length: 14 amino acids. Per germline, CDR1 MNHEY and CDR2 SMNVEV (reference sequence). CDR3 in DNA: TGTGCCAGCAGCCAGAGGCCCCTGAACACTGAAGCTTTCTTT. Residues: CASSQRPLNTEAFF.

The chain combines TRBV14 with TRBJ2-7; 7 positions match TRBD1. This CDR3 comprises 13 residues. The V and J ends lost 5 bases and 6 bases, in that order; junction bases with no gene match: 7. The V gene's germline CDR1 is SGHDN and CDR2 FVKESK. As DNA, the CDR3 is TGTGCCAGCAGCTTTGGGACAGCATTCGAGCAGTACTTC. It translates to CASSFGTAFEQYF.